The TCR beta chain under discussion was sequenced for a study of cytomegalovirus exposure and HLA in healthy donors. Whole-study results and caveats: An observed cluster of highly shared sequence variants was recorded as a likely sequencing artifact. Using the classifier, cytomegalovirus status was reportedly diagnosed with high specificity and sensitivity.

It was with 60 Vbeta and 13 Jbeta primers that the PCR ran. TCRdb's table, derived via immunoSEQ multiplex PCR, lists solely in-frame clones and lacks some. The table has more than 75,000 clones, roughly four fifths seen once. On this clone: Its antigen remains unknown.

The CDR3 is made up of 15 amino acids. Trimming removed 0 bases from V and 5 bases from J; junction bases left unmatched: 1. Per the germline V gene, CDR1 is SGHNT and CDR2 is YYREEE (reference sequence). The clonotype comes from a woman under 30 in good health and CMV-seropositive. The sample was PBMCs. The chain employs TRBV5-4 and TRBJ2-2; 10 nucleotides match TRBD1. The CDR3: CASSLEGQGTGELFF. DNA of the CDR3: TGTGCCAGCAGCTTGGAGGGACAGGGGACCGGGGAGCTGTTTTTT.